Listed below are T cell receptor beta chains from one sample, sequenced in a study of blood T cells in healthy people across ages. TCRdb passed the 5' RACE reads through MiXCR, listing each CDR3 protein once. Here the sample spans around 780,000 distinct CDR3 sequences, roughly 25% being singletons. This sample was shared with a second study, whose subject was T cells of mothers and their children.

The source material was blood. These receptors originate from a boy aged 5-17 years in good health. The CDR3 runs from the conserved cysteine through the conserved F or W. Fields, in order: V gene, clone size, J gene, D gene, CDR3 DNA, CDR3 protein. D genes are given only for firm matches. For some rows the clone size is stated as once, few or many, or as a class when expanded; others skip it.

TRBV29-1	few	TRBJ1-3	-	TGCAGCGTTGAAGGGACAGCGGCTGGAAACACCATATATTTT	CSVEGTAAGNTIYF
TRBV19	-	TRBJ1-5	TRBD1	TGTGCCAGTAGTGTCCGGACAGGGGTGAGCAATCAGCCCCAGCATTTT	CASSVRTGVSNQPQHF
TRBV27	-	TRBJ2-5	-	TGTGCCAGCAGTTTATGGTCGCAGGATGAGACCCAGTACTTC	CASSLWSQDETQYF
TRBV24-1	-	TRBJ2-1	TRBD1	TGTGCCACCAGTGATAGACAGGGTAGGCAATGGGAGCAGTTCTTC	CATSDRQGRQWEQFF
TRBV20-1	few	TRBJ2-7	TRBD1	TGCAGTGCCCGGGACAGGGTGACAGGGGAGCAGTACTTC	CSARDRVTGEQYF
TRBV27	many	TRBJ2-4	-	TGTGCCAGCAGTTTATCAGGCAAAATGAACATTCAGTACTTC	CASSLSGKMNIQYF
TRBV20-1	-	TRBJ2-7	-	TGCAGTGCTCCCCGGGACGGCTACGAGCAGTACTTC	CSAPRDGYEQYF
TRBV28	few	TRBJ2-5	-	TGTGCCAGCAGTCCCTTCTTAGGGTCGACAGAGACCCAGTACTTC	CASSPFLGSTETQYF
TRBV4-1	-	TRBJ2-2	TRBD2	TGCGCCAGCAGCCAATTCGGACTAGCGGGGGGGAGCACCGGGGAGCTGTTTTTT	CASSQFGLAGGSTGELFF
TRBV6-8	-	TRBJ1-1	-	TGTGCCAGCAGTTACTCGGGACACCAACTGAACACTGAAGCTTTCTTT	CASSYSGHQLNTEAFF
TRBV24-1	few	TRBJ2-1	TRBD1	TGTGCCACCGGGACAGGGGGTGAGCAGTTCTTC	CATGTGGEQFF
TRBV12-3/TRBV12-4	once	TRBJ2-7	TRBD2	TGTGCCAGCAGCCAGCCGGTGGTTAGCGGGTACGAGCAGTACTTC	CASSQPVVSGYEQYF
TRBV12-3/TRBV12-4	-	TRBJ2-5	TRBD1	TGTGCCAGCACCCGAGGGACAGGGGGATGGGAGACCCAGTACTTC	CASTRGTGGWETQYF
TRBV4-1	-	TRBJ2-7	-	TGCGCCAGCAGCCCGTCGGTCGGGTCTACCTACGAGCAGTACTTC	CASSPSVGSTYEQYF
TRBV30	once	TRBJ1-5	-	TGTGCCTGGAGTAAGATCCGACAGGGCAATCAGCCCCAGCATTTT	CAWSKIRQGNQPQHF
TRBV6-2/TRBV6-3	few	TRBJ2-1	-	TGTGCCAGCAGTTACCTCCGACTAGACTCCTACAATGAGCAGTTCTTC	CASSYLRLDSYNEQFF
TRBV20-1	few	TRBJ2-3	-	TGCAGTGCTAGCAGAAAGGCAGATACGCAGTATTTT	CSASRKADTQYF
TRBV3-1	few	TRBJ2-3	TRBD2	TGTGCCAGCAGCCAAGCGGGACTAGCGGGGGGCGTCACAGATACGCAGTATTTT	CASSQAGLAGGVTDTQYF
TRBV11-2	-	TRBJ1-1	-	TGTGCCAGCAGCCTAGACAGTACTGAAGCTTTCTTT	CASSLDSTEAFF
TRBV4-2	few	TRBJ2-5	TRBD1	TGTGCCAGCAGCGACGGGACAGGATGGGGGACCCAGTACTTC	CASSDGTGWGTQYF
TRBV11-2	-	TRBJ2-4	-	TGTGTCAGCGGAAACGGTTATATAGCCAAAAACATTCAGTACTTC	CVSGNGYIAKNIQYF
TRBV28	few	TRBJ2-3	-	TGTGCCAGCAGTCGAAGGAGTCCCCCGTATACGCAGTATTTT	CASSRRSPPYTQYF
TRBV28	-	TRBJ2-7	TRBD1	TGTGCCAGCAGTTTTGGGGGACCACAGGGGGCGCGAGAGCAGTACTTC	CASSFGGPQGAREQYF
TRBV29-1	-	TRBJ2-5	-	TGCAGCGTGAGGGGTTCGCGGGAGACCCAGTACTTC	CSVRGSRETQYF
TRBV12-3/TRBV12-4	-	TRBJ1-5	TRBD1	TGTGCCAGCAGTTCAGGGGGGTTGGCGAGAGGGAAATATCAGCCCCAGCATTTT	CASSSGGLARGKYQPQHF
TRBV20-1	few	TRBJ2-1	-	TGCAGTGCTAGGGTTGCGGGCTTAGAAAATGAGCAGTTCTTC	CSARVAGLENEQFF